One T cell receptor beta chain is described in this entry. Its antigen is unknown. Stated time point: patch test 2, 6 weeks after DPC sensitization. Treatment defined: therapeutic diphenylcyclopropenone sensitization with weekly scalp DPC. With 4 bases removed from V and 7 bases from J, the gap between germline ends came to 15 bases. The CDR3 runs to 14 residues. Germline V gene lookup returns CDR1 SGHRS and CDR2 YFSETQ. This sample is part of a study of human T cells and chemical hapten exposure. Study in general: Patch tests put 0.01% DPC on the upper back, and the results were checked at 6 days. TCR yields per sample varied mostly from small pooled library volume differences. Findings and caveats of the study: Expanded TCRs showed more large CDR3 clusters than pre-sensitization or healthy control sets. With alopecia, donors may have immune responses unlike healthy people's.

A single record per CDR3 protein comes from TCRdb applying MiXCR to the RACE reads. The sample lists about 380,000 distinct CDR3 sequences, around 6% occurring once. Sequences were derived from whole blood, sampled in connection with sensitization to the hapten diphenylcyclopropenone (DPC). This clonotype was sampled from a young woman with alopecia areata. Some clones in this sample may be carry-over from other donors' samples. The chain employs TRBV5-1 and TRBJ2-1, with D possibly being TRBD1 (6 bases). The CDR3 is CASSETGPGNEQFF. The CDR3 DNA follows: TGCGCCAGCAGCGAGACAGGCCCGGGGAATGAGCAGTTCTTC.